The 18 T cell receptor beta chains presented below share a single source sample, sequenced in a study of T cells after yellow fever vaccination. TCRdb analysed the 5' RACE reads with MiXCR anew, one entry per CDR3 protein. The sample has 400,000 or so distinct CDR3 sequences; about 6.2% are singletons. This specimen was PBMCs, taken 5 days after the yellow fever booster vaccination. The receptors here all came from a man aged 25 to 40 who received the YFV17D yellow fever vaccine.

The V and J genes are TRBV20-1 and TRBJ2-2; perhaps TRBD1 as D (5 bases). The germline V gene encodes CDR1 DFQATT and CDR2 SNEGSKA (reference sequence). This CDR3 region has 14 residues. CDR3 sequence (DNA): TGCGGGTGTGCAGCAGGGTCGAACACCGGGGAGCTGTTTTTT. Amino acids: CGCAAGSNTGELFF.

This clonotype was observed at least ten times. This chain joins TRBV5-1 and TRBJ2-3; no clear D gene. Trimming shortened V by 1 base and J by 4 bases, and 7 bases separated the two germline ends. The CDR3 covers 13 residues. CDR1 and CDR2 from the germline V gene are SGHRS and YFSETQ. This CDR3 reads CASSLMQPDTQYF. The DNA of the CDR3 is TGCGCCAGCAGCTTGATGCAACCAGATACGCAGTATTTT.

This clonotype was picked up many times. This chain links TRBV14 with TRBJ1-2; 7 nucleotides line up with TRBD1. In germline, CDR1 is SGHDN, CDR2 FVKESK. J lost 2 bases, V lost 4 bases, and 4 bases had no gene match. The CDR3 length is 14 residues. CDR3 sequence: CASSPRQGNYGYTF. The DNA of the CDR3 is TGTGCCAGCAGCCCCCGACAGGGAAACTATGGCTACACCTTC. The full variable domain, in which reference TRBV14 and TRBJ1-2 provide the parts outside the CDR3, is EAGVTQFPSHSVIEKGQTVTLRCDPISGHDNLYWYRRVMGKEIKFLLHFVKESKQDESGMPNNRFLAERTGGTYSTLKVQPAELEDSGVYFCASSPRQGNYGYTFGSGTRLTVV.

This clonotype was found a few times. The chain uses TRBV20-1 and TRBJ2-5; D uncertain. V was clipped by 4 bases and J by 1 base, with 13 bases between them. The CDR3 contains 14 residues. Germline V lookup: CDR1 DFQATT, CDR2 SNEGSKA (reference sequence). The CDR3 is CSATDQLSQETQYF. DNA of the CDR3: TGCAGTGCTACTGATCAACTATCCCAAGAGACCCAGTACTTC.

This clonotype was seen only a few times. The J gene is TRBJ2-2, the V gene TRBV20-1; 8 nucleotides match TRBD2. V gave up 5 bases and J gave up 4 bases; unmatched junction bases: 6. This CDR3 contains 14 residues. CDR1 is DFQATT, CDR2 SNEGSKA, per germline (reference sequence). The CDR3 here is CSAYSGAGTGELFF. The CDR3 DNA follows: TGCAGTGCTTATAGCGGGGCGGGCACCGGGGAGCTGTTTTTT.

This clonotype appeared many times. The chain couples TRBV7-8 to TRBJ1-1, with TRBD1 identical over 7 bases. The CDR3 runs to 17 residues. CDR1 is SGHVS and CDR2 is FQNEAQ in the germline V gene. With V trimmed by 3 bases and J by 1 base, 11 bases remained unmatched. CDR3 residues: CASSLLQGRDGNTEAFF. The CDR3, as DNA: TGTGCCAGCAGCTTGTTACAGGGGCGTGACGGGAACACTGAAGCTTTCTTT.

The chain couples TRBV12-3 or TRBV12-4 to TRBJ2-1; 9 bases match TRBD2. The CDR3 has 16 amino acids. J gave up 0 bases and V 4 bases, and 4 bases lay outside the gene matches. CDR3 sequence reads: CASSSGGRGSYNEQFF. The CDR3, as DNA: TGTGCCAGCAGTTCAGGCGGGAGGGGCTCCTACAATGAGCAGTTCTTC.

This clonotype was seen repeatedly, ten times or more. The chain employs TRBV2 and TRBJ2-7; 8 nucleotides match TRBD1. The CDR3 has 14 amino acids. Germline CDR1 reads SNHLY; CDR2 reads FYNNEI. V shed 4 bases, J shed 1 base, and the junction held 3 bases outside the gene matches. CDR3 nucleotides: TGTGCCAGCAGTGGGAGACAGGGGTCCTACGAGCAGTACTTC. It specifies CASSGRQGSYEQYF.

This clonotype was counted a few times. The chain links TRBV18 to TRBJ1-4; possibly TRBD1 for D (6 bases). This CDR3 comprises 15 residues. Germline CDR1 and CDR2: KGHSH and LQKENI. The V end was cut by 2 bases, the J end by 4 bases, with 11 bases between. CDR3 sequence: CASSPTGQFNEKLFF. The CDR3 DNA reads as TGTGCCAGCTCACCAACGGGACAATTTAATGAAAAACTGTTTTTT.

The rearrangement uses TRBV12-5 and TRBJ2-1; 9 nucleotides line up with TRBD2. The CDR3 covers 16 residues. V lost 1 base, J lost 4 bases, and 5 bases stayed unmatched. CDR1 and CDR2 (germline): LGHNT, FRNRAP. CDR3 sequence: CASGLGTSGLYNEQFF. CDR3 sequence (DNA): TGTGCTAGTGGTTTGGGAACTAGCGGGCTATACAATGAGCAGTTCTTC.

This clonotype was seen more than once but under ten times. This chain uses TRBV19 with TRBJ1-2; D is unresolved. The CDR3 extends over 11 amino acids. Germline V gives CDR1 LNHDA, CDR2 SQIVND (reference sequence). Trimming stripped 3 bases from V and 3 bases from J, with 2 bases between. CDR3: CASSIDYGYTF. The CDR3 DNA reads TGTGCCAGTAGTATCGACTATGGCTACACCTTC.

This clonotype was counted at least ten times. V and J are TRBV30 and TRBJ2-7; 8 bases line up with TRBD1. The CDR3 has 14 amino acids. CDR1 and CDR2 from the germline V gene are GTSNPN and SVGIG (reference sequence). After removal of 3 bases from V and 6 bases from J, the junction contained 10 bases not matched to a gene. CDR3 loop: CAWSRTGSNLEQYF. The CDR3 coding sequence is TGTGCCTGGAGCCGGACAGGGTCCAATCTCGAGCAGTACTTC.

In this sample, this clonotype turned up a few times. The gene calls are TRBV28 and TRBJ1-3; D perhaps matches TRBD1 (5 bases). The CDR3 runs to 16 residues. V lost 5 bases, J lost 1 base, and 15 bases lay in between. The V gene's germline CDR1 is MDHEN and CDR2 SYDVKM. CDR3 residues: CASSLTWAGSGNTIYF. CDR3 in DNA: TGTGCCAGCAGTCTTACTTGGGCAGGGTCTGGAAACACCATATATTTT.

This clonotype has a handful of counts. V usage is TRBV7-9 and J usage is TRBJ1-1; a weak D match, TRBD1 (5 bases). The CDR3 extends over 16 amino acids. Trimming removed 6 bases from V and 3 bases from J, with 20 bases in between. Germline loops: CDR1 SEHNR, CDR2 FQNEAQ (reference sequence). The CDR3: CASRHAPRVGDTEAFF. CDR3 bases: TGTGCCAGCAGACACGCACCTAGGGTAGGGGACACTGAAGCTTTCTTT.

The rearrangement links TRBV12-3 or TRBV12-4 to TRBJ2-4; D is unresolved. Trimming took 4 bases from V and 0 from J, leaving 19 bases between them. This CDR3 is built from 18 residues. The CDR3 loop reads CASSSLTLTTEAKNIQYF. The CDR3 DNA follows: TGTGCCAGCAGTTCCCTCACCCTTACTACCGAAGCCAAAAACATTCAGTACTTC.

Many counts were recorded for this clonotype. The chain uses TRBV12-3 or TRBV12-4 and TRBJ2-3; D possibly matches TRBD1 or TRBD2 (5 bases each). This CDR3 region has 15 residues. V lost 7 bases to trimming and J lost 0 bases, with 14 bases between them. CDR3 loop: CASIPGTTSTDTQYF. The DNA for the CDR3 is TGTGCCAGCATTCCCGGGACGACTAGCACAGATACGCAGTATTTT.

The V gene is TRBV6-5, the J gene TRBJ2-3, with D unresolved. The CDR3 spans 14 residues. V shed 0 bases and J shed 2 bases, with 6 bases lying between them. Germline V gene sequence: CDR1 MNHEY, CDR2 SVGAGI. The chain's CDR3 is CASSYSYHTDTQYF. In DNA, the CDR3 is TGTGCCAGCAGTTACTCGTATCACACAGATACGCAGTATTTT.

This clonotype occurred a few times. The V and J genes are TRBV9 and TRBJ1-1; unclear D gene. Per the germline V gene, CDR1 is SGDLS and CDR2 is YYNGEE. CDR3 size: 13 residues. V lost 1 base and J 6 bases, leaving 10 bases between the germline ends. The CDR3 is CASSVREFSEAFF. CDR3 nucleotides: TGTGCCAGCAGCGTAAGGGAGTTCTCTGAAGCTTTCTTT.